This T cell receptor (beta chain) was recovered during a study of cytomegalovirus exposure and HLA in healthy donors. Study information: Early released data had about 80 million unique TCRs, all coming from HLA-typed donors.

PCR amplification relied on 60 Vbeta primers (plus 13 Jbeta primers). Original handling: There were about 80 million unique TCR beta chains by a later count, and some 12 million of them were shared. TCRdb's table, derived via immunoSEQ multiplex PCR, lists solely in-frame clones and lacks some. V, J and clone size are those of that table, while D and trimming were read from the DNA. The sample records fewer than 200,000 clones, roughly 80% being singletons. Study-wide results and limits: The dataset shows that most TCR sequences were rare, while some public TCRs occurred in many donors. In an earlier analysis, productive rearrangement rates for most beta V segments clustered near 87% or 30%.

This clone was counted a single time. The antigen remains unidentified. V gave up 4 bases and J gave up 7 bases, with 33 bases separating them. Germline values: CDR1 SGHRS, CDR2 YFSETQ. This CDR3 comprises 19 residues. Sequencing used PBMCs. V usage is TRBV5-1 and J usage is TRBJ2-7, with D perhaps TRBD1 (7 bases). The clonotype comes from a female donor in good health and CMV-seronegative. CDR3 sequence reads: CASSQSPDRLWVGRGEQYF. For the CDR3, the DNA is TGCGCCAGCAGCCAATCCCCGGACAGGCTTTGGGTGGGGCGGGGAGAGCAGTACTTC.